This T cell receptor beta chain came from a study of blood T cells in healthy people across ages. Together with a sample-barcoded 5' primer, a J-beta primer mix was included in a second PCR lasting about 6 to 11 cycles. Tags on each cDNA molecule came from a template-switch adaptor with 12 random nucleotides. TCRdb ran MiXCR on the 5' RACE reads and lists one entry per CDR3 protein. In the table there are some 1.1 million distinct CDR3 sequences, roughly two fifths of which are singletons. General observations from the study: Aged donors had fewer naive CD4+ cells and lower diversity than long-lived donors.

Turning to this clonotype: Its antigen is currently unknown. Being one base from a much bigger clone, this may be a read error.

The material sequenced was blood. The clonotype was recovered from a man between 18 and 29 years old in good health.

The CDR3 here is CSVEGDIRNEQFF. The CDR3, as DNA: TGCAGCGTTGAAGGGGACATAAGGAATGAGCAGTTCTTC. The rearrangement uses TRBV29-1 and TRBJ2-1; D is perhaps TRBD1 (6 bases). Looked up from germline, CDR1 is SQVTM and CDR2 is ANQGSEA. The CDR3 consists of 13 residues. The V and J ends lost 1 base and 7 bases respectively, with 11 bases between them.